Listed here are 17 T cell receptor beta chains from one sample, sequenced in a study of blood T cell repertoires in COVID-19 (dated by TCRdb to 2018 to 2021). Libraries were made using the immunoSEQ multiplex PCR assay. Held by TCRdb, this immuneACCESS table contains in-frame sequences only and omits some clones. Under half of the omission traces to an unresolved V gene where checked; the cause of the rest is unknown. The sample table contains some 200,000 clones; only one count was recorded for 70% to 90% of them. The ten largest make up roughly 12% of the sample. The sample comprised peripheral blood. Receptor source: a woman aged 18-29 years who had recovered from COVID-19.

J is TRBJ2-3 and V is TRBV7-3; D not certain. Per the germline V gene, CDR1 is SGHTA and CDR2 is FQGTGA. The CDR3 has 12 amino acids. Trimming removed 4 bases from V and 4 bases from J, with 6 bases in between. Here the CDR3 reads CASSSQADTQYF. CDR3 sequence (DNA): TGTGCCAGCAGCTCCCAGGCAGATACGCAGTATTTT.

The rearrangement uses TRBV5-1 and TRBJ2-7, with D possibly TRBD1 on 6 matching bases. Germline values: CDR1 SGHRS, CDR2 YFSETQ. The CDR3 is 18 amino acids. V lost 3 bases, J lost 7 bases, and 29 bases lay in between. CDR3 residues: CASSWGLDRLASSREQYF. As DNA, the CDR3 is TGCGCCAGCAGCTGGGGGCTTGATCGCCTAGCCTCAAGTCGGGAGCAGTACTTC.

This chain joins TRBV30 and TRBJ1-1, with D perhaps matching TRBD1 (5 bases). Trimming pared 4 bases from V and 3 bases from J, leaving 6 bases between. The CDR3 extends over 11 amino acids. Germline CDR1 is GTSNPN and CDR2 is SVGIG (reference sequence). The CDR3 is CAWNRHTEAFF. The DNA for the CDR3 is TGTGCCTGGAACAGGCACACTGAAGCTTTCTTT.

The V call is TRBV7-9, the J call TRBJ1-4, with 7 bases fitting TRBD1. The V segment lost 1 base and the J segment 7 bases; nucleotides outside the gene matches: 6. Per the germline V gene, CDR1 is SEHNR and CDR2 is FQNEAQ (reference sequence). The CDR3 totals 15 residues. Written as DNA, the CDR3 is TGTGCCAGCAGCTTAGACAGGGGCTTTGGTGAAAAACTGTTTTTT. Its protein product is CASSLDRGFGEKLFF.

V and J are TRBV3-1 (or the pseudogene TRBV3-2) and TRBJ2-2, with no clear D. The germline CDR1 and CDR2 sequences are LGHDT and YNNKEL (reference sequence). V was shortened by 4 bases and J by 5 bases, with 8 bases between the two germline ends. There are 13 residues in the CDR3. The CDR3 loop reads CASSLRSTGELFF. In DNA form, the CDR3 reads TGTGCCAGCAGCCTCCGTTCGACCGGGGAGCTGTTTTTT.

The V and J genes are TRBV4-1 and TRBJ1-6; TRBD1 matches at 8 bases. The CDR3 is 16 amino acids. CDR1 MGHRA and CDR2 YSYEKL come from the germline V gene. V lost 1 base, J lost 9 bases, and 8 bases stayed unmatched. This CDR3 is CASSQVPGQVFSPLHF. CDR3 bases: TGCGCCAGCAGCCAAGTTCCGGGACAGGTTTTTTCACCCCTCCACTTT.

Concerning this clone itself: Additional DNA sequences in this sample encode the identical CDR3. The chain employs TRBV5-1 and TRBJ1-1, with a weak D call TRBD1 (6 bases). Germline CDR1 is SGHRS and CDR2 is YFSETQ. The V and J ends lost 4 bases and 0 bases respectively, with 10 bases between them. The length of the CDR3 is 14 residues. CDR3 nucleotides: TGCGCCAGCAGCCCGGACAGATTGAACACTGAAGCTTTCTTT. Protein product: CASSPDRLNTEAFF. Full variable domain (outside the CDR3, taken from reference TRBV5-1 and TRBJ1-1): KAGVTQTPRYLIKTRGQQVTLSCSPISGHRSVSWYQQTPGQGLQFLFEYFSETQRNKGNFPGRFSGRQFSNSRSEMNVSTLELGDSALYLCASSPDRLNTEAFFGQGTRLTVV.

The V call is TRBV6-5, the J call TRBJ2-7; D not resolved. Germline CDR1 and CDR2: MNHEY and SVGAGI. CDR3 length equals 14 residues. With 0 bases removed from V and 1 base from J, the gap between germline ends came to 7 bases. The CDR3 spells CASSYSRMSYEQYF. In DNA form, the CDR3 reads TGTGCCAGCAGTTACTCGCGAATGTCCTACGAGCAGTACTTC.

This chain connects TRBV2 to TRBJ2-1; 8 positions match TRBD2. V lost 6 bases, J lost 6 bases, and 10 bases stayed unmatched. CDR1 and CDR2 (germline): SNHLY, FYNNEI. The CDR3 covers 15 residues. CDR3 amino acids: CASSRWREAVNEQFF. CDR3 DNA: TGTGCCAGCAGCCGCTGGCGGGAGGCCGTCAATGAGCAGTTCTTC.

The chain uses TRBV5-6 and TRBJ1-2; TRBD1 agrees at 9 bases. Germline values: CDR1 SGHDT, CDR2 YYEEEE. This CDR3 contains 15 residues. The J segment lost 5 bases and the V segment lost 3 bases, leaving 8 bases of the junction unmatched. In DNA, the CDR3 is TGTGCCAGCAGCTCCCTGGGACAGGGTGAGTATGGCTACACCTTC. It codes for CASSSLGQGEYGYTF.

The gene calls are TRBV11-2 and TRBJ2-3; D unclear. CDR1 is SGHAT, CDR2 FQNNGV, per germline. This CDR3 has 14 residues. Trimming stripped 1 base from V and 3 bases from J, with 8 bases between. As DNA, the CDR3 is TGTGCCAGCAGCTTAGGGCCATGGACAGATACGCAGTATTTT. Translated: CASSLGPWTDTQYF.

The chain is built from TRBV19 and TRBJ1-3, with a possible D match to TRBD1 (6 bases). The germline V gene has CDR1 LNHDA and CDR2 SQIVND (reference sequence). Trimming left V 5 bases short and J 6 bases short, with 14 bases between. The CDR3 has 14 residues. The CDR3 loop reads CASSPQGYENTIYF. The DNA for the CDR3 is TGTGCCAGTAGTCCACAGGGTTACGAAAACACCATATATTTT.

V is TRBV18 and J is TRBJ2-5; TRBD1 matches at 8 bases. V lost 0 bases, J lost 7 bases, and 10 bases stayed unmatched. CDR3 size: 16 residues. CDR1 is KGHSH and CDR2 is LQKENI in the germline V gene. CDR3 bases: TGTGCCAGCTCACCACCTTCAACAGGGGGTTACGGGACCCAGTACTTC. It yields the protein CASSPPSTGGYGTQYF.

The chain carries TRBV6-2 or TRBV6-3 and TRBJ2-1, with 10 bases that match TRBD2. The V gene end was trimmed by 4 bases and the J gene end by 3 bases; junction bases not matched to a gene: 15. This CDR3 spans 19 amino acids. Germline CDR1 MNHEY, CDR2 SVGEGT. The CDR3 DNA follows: TGTGCCAGCAGTTTCCCACTCCGGGGACTAGCGAGCTACTACAATGAGCAGTTCTTC. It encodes CASSFPLRGLASYYNEQFF.

For the CDR3, the DNA is TGTGCCAGCATCGGCAGGGGCTCCTACAATGAGCAGTTCTTC. Residues: CASIGRGSYNEQFF. The genes are TRBV5-6 and TRBJ2-1; D possibly corresponds to TRBD1 (6 bases). Per the germline V gene, CDR1 is SGHDT and CDR2 is YYEEEE. With 6 bases removed from V and 0 bases from J, the gap between germline ends came to 10 bases. The CDR3 has 14 residues.

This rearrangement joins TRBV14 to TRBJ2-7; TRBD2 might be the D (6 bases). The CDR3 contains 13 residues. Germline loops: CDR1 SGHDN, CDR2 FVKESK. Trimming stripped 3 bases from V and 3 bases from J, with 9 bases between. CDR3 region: CASSQVGSYEQYF. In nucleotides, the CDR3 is TGTGCCAGCAGCCAGGTCGGGAGCTACGAGCAGTACTTC.

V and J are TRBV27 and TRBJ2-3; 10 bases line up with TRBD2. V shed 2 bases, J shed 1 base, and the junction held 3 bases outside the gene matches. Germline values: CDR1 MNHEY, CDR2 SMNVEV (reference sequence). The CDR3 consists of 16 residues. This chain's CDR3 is CASSLLLAGGTDTQYF. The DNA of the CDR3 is TGTGCCAGCAGTTTACTTCTAGCGGGGGGCACAGATACGCAGTATTTT.